These 5 T cell receptor beta chains were all obtained from the same sample, sequenced in a study of blood T cell repertoires in COVID-19. Only in-frame clones appear in the TCRdb table, and some are missing; sequencing was by immunoSEQ multiplex PCR. The sample lists 150,000 to 200,000 clones; roughly four fifths were seen once. Sample: peripheral blood. The receptor set was obtained from a human donor with acute or convalescent COVID-19. The donor label of this sample is uncertain.

This chain connects TRBV19 to TRBJ1-5; maybe TRBD1 (5 bases). Trimming took off 7 bases at V and 5 bases at J, with 18 bases between the two ends. The CDR3 is made up of 15 amino acids. Per germline, CDR1 LNHDA and CDR2 SQIVND (reference sequence). CDR3 loop: CASTPDPRVDQPQHF. The CDR3 nucleotides read TGTGCCAGTACCCCCGATCCCAGGGTTGATCAGCCCCAGCATTTT.

The gene calls are TRBV6-4 and TRBJ1-2, with a possible D match to TRBD1 (6 bases). The CDR3 loop spans 14 amino acids. Trimming removed 5 bases at V and 7 bases at J, with 17 bases between. In germline, CDR1 is MRHNA, CDR2 SNTAGT. The CDR3 loop is CASSPGGGRSGYTF. The CDR3, as DNA: TGTGCCAGCAGTCCTGGGGGGGGGCGCAGTGGCTACACCTTC.

The chain links TRBV28 to TRBJ1-5; D gene ambiguous. This CDR3 contains 12 residues. Germline lookup yields CDR1 MDHEN and CDR2 SYDVKM. Deletions cut 5 bases from V and 3 bases from J, with 5 bases between. The CDR3 region has the DNA TGTGCCAGCAGTGCTAACAATCAGCCCCAGCATTTT. Residues: CASSANNQPQHF.

The rearrangement joins TRBV20-1 to TRBJ2-1; D may be TRBD2 (7 bases). The V gene lost 3 bases and the J gene lost 6 bases, with 24 bases spanning the gap. Germline CDR1 DFQATT, CDR2 SNEGSKA (reference sequence). The CDR3 sequence is 17 residues long. In DNA, the CDR3 is TGCAGTGCTAGTGCAATGGGGGGGGCATCCAAGGGCAATGAGCAGTTCTTC. Translating gives CSASAMGGASKGNEQFF.

The chain recombines TRBV27 with TRBJ1-4; 7 bases agree with TRBD1. V was clipped by 4 bases and J by 8 bases; unmatched bases: 7. Germline V lookup: CDR1 MNHEY, CDR2 SMNVEV (reference sequence). There are 14 residues in the CDR3. The CDR3 protein is CASSSTGVGEKLFF. The CDR3 DNA reads as TGTGCCAGCAGTTCCACAGGGGTGGGCGAAAAACTGTTTTTT.